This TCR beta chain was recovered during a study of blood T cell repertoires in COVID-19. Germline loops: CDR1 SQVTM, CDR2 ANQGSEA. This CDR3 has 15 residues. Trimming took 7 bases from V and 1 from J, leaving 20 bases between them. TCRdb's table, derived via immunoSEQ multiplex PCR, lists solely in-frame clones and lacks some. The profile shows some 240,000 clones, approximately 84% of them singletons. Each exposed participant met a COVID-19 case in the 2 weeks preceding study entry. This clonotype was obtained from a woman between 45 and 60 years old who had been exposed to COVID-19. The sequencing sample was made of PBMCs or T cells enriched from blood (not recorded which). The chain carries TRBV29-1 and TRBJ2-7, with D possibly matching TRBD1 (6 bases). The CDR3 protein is CSAEGVKDGSYEQYF. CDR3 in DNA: TGCAGCGCCGAGGGGGTGAAGGATGGTTCCTACGAGCAGTACTTC.